The 20 T cell receptor beta chains presented below share a single source sample, sequenced in a study of cytomegalovirus exposure and HLA in healthy donors. Assay: immunoSEQ multiplex PCR; the TCRdb copy retains only in-frame clones and omits some. The repertoire has approximately 200,000 clones, roughly 88% of them found once; the top ten carry about an eighth. Sequences were obtained from PBMCs. All receptors come from a woman under 40 in good health and CMV-seropositive.

The J gene is TRBJ2-2, the V gene TRBV11-1, with D uncertain. The V end lost 1 base, the J end lost 4 bases, and 13 bases lay between the germline ends. The germline gives CDR1 SGHAT, CDR2 FQDESV (reference sequence). This CDR3 comprises 16 residues. CDR3 amino acids: CASSLGGVPSTGELFF. CDR3 sequence (DNA): TGTGCCAGCAGCTTAGGCGGAGTCCCAAGCACCGGGGAGCTGTTTTTT.

The rearrangement links TRBV28 to TRBJ1-1, with 10 nucleotides matching TRBD1. V dropped 5 bases and J dropped 11; count of bases not matched to a gene: 17. CDR3 length: 16 amino acids. CDR1 and CDR2 (germline): MDHEN, SYDVKM. CDR3 nucleotides: TGTGCCAGCAGTCCCCTGGACAGGGGGTCTCCTATCCCCGCTTTCTTT. Translating it yields CASSPLDRGSPIPAFF.

Note on this clone: Other DNA sequences in this sample translate to the same CDR3. This chain links TRBV27 with TRBJ2-1, with D possibly matching TRBD2 (6 bases). The CDR3 sequence is 11 residues long. Germline V gene sequence: CDR1 MNHEY, CDR2 SMNVEV (reference sequence). Deletions cut 3 bases from V and 10 bases from J, with 7 bases between. Written as DNA, the CDR3 is TGTGCCAGCAGTTTCAGCGGGGAGCAGTTCTTC. Residues: CASSFSGEQFF.

CDR3 sequence (DNA): TGTGCCAGCAGCCTTGGCTCTGTGGGAGCATACGATACGCAGTATTTT. This encodes CASSLGSVGAYDTQYF. The chain recombines TRBV6-6 with TRBJ2-3; D may be TRBD2 (5 bases). The CDR3 is made up of 16 amino acids. Trimming took 6 bases from V and 6 from J, leaving 22 bases between them. Germline CDR1 MNHNY, CDR2 SVGAGI (reference sequence).

The count of this clone is one. The V gene is TRBV7-9, the J gene TRBJ2-7; 11 nucleotides align to TRBD2. Germline-derived CDR1 and CDR2 are SEHNR and FQNEAQ (reference sequence). The CDR3 runs to 18 residues. With V trimmed by 2 bases and J by 2 bases, 11 bases remained unmatched. CDR3: CASSLPSATSGITYEQYF. The DNA of the CDR3 is TGTGCCAGCAGCTTACCCTCCGCGACTAGCGGGATAACCTACGAGCAGTACTTC.

The V and J genes are TRBV29-1 and TRBJ2-2; 8 bases agree with TRBD1. CDR1 is SQVTM, CDR2 ANQGSEA, per germline. Germline trimming cut 5 bases from V and 5 bases from J; bases unmatched to any gene: 1. The CDR3 covers 12 residues. CDR3 amino acids: CSVRQGTGELFF. The CDR3 nucleotides read TGCAGCGTTCGACAGGGGACCGGGGAGCTGTTTTTT.

The chain combines TRBV5-1 with TRBJ2-1, with D possibly TRBD1 on 6 matching bases. This CDR3 is built from 16 residues. V lost 1 base and J 4 bases, leaving 15 bases between the germline ends. Germline lookup yields CDR1 SGHRS and CDR2 YFSETQ. For the CDR3, the DNA is TGCGCCAGCAGCTTGCTTTGGACAGCAACATACAATGAGCAGTTCTTC. The encoded protein is CASSLLWTATYNEQFF.

This clone was picked up one time. This chain uses TRBV15 with TRBJ1-1; 7 nucleotides align to TRBD1. The germline CDR1 and CDR2 sequences are LNHNV and YYDKDF (reference sequence). The V and J ends lost 2 bases and 12 bases, in that order; junction bases with no gene match: 6. This CDR3 has 12 amino acids. The CDR3 nucleotides are TGTGCCACCAGCAGACGACAGGGCGTGCCTTTCTTT. Translation: CATSRRQGVPFF.

The chain employs TRBV6-1 and TRBJ1-2; no clear D. The CDR3 covers 11 residues. The ends were cut back, 4 bases at V and 9 bases at J, with 9 bases in the middle. Per germline, CDR1 MNHNS and CDR2 SASEGT. As DNA, the CDR3 is TGTGCCAGCAGTGGGGCCCTGCGCTACACCTTC. Translation: CASSGALRYTF.

The chain recombines TRBV11-2 with TRBJ2-7, with TRBD2 identical over 14 bases. Germline loops: CDR1 SGHAT, CDR2 FQNNGV. After removal of 4 bases from V and 5 bases from J, the junction contained 1 base not matched to a gene. This CDR3 is 14 amino acids long. CDR3 nucleotide sequence: TGTGCCAGCAGCTGGGGACTAGCGGGAGACGAGCAGTACTTC. It yields the protein CASSWGLAGDEQYF.

This sequence joins TRBV15 and TRBJ2-7; 11 nucleotides match TRBD1. Looked up from germline, CDR1 is LNHNV and CDR2 is YYDKDF (reference sequence). Unmatched junction bases numbered 7, after V lost 0 bases and J lost 6 bases. The CDR3 is made up of 16 amino acids. The CDR3, as DNA: TGTGCCACCAGCAGAGATCCGGGACAGGGGGATTCCGAGCAGTACTTC. This gives the protein CATSRDPGQGDSEQYF.

This clone showed up just a few times. The gene calls are TRBV15 and TRBJ2-7; perhaps TRBD2 as D (5 bases). In germline, CDR1 is LNHNV, CDR2 YYDKDF (reference sequence). V dropped 9 bases and J dropped 3 bases, with 15 bases sitting between them. This CDR3 has 13 residues. CDR3 in DNA: TGTGCCACTTCGAGGGAGTCCGACTACGAGCAGTACTTC. Its protein is CATSRESDYEQYF.

The chain employs TRBV27 and TRBJ2-3; maybe TRBD1 (6 bases). The CDR3 loop spans 13 amino acids. Germline V gene sequence: CDR1 MNHEY, CDR2 SMNVEV (reference sequence). Trimming pared 9 bases from V and 2 bases from J, leaving 12 bases between. CDR3 sequence: CARLGTPTDTQYF. Here the CDR3 DNA reads TGTGCCAGGCTCGGGACACCCACAGATACGCAGTATTTT.

V usage is TRBV2 and J usage is TRBJ2-2; 7 nucleotides match TRBD1. The CDR3 spans 16 residues. Per the germline V gene, CDR1 is SNHLY and CDR2 is FYNNEI. Germline trimming cut 3 bases from V and 2 bases from J; bases unmatched to any gene: 6. CDR3 sequence (DNA): TGTGCCAGCAGTGACCCTGGGGACAGAAACACCGGGGAGCTGTTTTTT. Its translation: CASSDPGDRNTGELFF.

This rearrangement joins TRBV5-6 to TRBJ2-2; 10 bases fit TRBD1. V trimming: 4 bases; J trimming: 4 bases; junction bases outside the gene matches: 4. Germline CDR1 and CDR2: SGHDT and YYEEEE. This CDR3 contains 15 residues. The CDR3 here is CASSGRTGGTGELFF. DNA of the CDR3: TGTGCCAGCAGCGGTCGGACAGGGGGCACCGGGGAGCTGTTTTTT.

The chain links TRBV6-5 to TRBJ2-7, with 9 bases identical to TRBD1. Losses at the gene ends were 6 bases for V and 2 bases for J; bases not matched to a gene: 8. The CDR3 sequence is 15 residues long. Germline V gene data show CDR1 as MNHEY and CDR2 as SVGAGI. CDR3 loop: CASSDPGTGTYEQYF. The CDR3 region has the DNA TGTGCCAGCAGCGATCCCGGGACAGGGACCTACGAGCAGTACTTC.

V is TRBV5-1 and J is TRBJ2-5; D gene ambiguous. V was cut by 1 base and J by 2 bases, with 6 bases left in between. CDR3 length: 13 amino acids. The germline V gene has CDR1 SGHRS and CDR2 YFSETQ. CDR3 protein: CASSLSGQETQYF. The CDR3 nucleotides are TGCGCCAGCAGCTTGTCAGGACAAGAGACCCAGTACTTC.

The V and J genes are TRBV5-1 and TRBJ1-4; no reliable D call. Germline values: CDR1 SGHRS, CDR2 YFSETQ. V lost 5 bases and J 2 bases, leaving 10 bases between the germline ends. The CDR3 length is 14 residues. As DNA, the CDR3 is TGCGCCAGCAGACCCCGCGGGACTAATGAAAAACTGTTTTTT. Amino acid sequence: CASRPRGTNEKLFF.

V usage is TRBV19 and J usage is TRBJ1-1; D possibly corresponds to TRBD1 (5 bases). CDR3 size: 14 residues. The V gene's germline CDR1 is LNHDA and CDR2 SQIVND (reference sequence). V dropped 4 bases and J dropped 6 bases, with 15 bases sitting between them. CDR3 DNA: TGTGCCAGTAGTACCCCGGGACTTCTCGCTGAAGCTTTCTTT. Protein product: CASSTPGLLAEAFF.

The table lists this clone with a few counts. For the CDR3, the DNA is TGTGCCAGCAGCTTAAGGTACAGGGCCTACGAGCAGTACTTC. The encoded protein is CASSLRYRAYEQYF. V gene TRBV7-9 combines with J gene TRBJ2-7; perhaps TRBD1 as D (6 bases). This CDR3 has 14 amino acids. The V gene lost 2 bases and the J gene lost 2 bases, with 10 bases spanning the gap. Germline CDR1 reads SEHNR; CDR2 reads FQNEAQ (reference sequence).